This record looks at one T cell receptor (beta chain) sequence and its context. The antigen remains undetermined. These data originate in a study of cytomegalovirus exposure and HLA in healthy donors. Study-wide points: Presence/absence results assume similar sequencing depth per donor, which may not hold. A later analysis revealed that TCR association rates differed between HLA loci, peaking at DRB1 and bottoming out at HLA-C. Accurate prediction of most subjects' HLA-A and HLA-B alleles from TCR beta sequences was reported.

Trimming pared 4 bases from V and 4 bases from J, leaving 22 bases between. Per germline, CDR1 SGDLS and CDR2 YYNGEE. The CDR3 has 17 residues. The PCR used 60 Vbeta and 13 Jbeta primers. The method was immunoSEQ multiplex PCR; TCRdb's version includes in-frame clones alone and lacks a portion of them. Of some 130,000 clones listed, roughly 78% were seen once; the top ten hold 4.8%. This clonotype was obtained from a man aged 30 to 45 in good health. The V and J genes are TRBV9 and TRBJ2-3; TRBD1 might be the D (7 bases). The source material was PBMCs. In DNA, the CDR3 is TGTGCCAGCAGCCGCTTGTCCAGACAGGGAGGCCCAGATACGCAGTATTTT. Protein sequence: CASSRLSRQGGPDTQYF.